This T cell receptor (beta chain) was recorded in a study of cytomegalovirus exposure and HLA in healthy donors. Donors showed nominal health when sampled, although they likely had unrecorded immune exposures. General study findings and limits: 16,951 TCR beta sequences were associated with HLA alleles at 0.05 false discovery rate in a later analysis. Among the sequence variants, a highly shared cluster was likely an artifact of sequencing.

Turning to this clone: Its antigen is not known.

The PCR contained 60 Vbeta and 13 Jbeta primers. Method: immunoSEQ multiplex PCR; TCRdb's copy keeps in-frame clones and lacks some. This sample has under 45,000 clones, with over 60% found just once. Sequencing was done on a sample of PBMCs. The TCR sequence derives from a young man in good health and CMV-seronegative.

CDR3 DNA: TGTGCCAGCAGCAAAGTCGCTAGCGGGGGCTACAATGAGCAGTTCTTC. It yields the protein CASSKVASGGYNEQFF. The chain couples TRBV21-1 to TRBJ2-1; TRBD2 reflects the table's D call only, with no check against the DNA. TRBV21-1 has pseudogene status. The CDR3 extends over 16 amino acids.